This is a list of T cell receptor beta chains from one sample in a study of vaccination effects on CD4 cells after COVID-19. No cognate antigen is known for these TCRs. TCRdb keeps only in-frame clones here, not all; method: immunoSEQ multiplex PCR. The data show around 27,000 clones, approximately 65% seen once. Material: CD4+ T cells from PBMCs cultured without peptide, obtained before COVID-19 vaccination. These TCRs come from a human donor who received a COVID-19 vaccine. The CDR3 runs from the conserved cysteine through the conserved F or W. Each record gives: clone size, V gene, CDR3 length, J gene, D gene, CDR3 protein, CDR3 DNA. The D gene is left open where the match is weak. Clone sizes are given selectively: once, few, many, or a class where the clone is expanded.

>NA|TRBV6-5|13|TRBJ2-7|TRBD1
CASSTDRGYEQYF
TGTGCCAGCAGCACAGACAGGGGCTACGAGCAGTACTTC
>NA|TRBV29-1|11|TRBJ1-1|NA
CSVLRQSEAFF
TGCAGCGTCTTGCGGCAGAGTGAAGCTTTCTTT
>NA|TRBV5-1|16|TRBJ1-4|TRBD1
CASSLGQGATNEKLFF
TGCGCCAGCAGCTTGGGGCAGGGGGCAACTAATGAAAAACTGTTTTTT
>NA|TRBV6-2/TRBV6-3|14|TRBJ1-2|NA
CASSYMTRGYGYTF
TGTGCCAGCAGTTATATGACAAGGGGGTATGGCTACACCTTC
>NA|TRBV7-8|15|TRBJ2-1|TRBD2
CASSLIAGAMNEQFF
TGTGCCAGCAGCTTAATAGCGGGAGCCATGAATGAGCAGTTCTTC
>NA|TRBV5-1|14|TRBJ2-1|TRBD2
CASSLGTSSFEQFF
TGCGCCAGCAGCTTGGGGACTAGTTCGTTTGAGCAGTTCTTC
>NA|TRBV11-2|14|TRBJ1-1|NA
CASSLGQRGTEAFF
TGTGCCAGCAGCTTAGGGCAGCGGGGGACTGAAGCTTTCTTT
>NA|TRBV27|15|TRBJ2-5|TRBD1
CASRFGQGAEETQYF
TGTGCCAGCAGATTCGGACAGGGGGCGGAGGAGACCCAGTACTTC
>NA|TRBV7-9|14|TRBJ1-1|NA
CASSRQASNTEAFF
TGTGCCAGCAGCCGACAGGCTTCGAACACTGAAGCTTTCTTT
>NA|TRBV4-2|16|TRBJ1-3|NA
CASSQDGLGIGNTIYF
TGTGCCAGCAGCCAAGATGGTTTGGGAATCGGAAACACCATATATTTT
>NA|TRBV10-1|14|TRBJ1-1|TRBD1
CASSDSGTDTEAFF
TGCGCCAGCAGTGACTCAGGGACAGACACTGAAGCTTTCTTT
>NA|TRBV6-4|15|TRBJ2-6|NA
CASSAAPSGANVLTF
TGTGCCAGCAGCGCCGCTCCCTCTGGGGCCAACGTCCTGACTTTC
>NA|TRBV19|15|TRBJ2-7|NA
CASSRKGQQGYEQYF
TGTGCCAGTAGTCGAAAAGGGCAACAGGGCTACGAGCAGTACTTC
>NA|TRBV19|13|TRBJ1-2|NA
CATSRTGVYGYTF
TGTGCCACTAGTCGTACGGGGGTCTATGGCTACACCTTC
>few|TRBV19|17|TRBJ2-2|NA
CASSIDMRGANTGELFF
TGTGCCAGTAGTATAGATATGCGGGGCGCGAACACCGGGGAGCTGTTTTTT
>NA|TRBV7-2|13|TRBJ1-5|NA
CASSPNSNQPQHF
TGTGCCAGCAGCCCAAATAGCAATCAGCCCCAGCATTTT
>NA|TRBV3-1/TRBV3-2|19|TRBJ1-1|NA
CASSQEFGGGRSMNTEAFF
TGTGCCAGCAGCCAAGAATTCGGGGGGGGGCGGAGCATGAACACTGAAGCTTTCTTT
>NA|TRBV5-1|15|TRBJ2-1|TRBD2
CASSFGTSGHNEQFF
TGCGCCAGCAGCTTTGGGACTAGCGGTCACAATGAGCAGTTCTTC
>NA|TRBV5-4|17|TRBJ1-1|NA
CASSRGNRGTLNTEAFF
TGTGCCAGCAGCCGAGGGAATCGGGGCACCTTGAACACTGAAGCTTTCTTT
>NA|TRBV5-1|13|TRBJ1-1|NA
CASRMAGGREAFF
TGCGCCAGCAGGATGGCCGGAGGGAGGGAAGCTTTCTTT
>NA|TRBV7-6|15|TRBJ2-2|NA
CASSLESSPAGELFF
TGTGCCAGCAGCTTAGAATCGAGCCCCGCCGGGGAGCTGTTTTTT
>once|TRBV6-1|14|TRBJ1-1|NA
CASSESWGNTEAFF
TGTGCCAGCAGTGAAAGCTGGGGGAACACTGAAGCTTTCTTT
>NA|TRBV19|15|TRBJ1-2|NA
CASSTQNYLNYGYTF
TGTGCCAGTAGTACTCAGAATTACCTAAACTATGGCTACACCTTC
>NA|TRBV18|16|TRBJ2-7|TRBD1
CASSPQRGRGSYEQYF
TGTGCCAGCTCACCACAAAGGGGGCGCGGGTCCTACGAGCAGTACTTC
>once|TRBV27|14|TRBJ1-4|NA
CASSLAGLDEKLFF
TGTGCCAGCAGTTTAGCGGGACTGGATGAAAAACTGTTTTTT
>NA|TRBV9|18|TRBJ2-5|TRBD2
CASSERLAGAPSQETQYF
TGTGCCAGCAGCGAAAGACTAGCGGGAGCCCCATCTCAAGAGACCCAGTACTTC
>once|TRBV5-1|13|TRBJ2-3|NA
CASSYTLGDTQYF
TGCGCCAGCAGTTATACGTTGGGGGATACGCAGTATTTT
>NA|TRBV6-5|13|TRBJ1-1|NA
CASSYAANTEAFF
TGTGCCAGCAGTTACGCGGCGAACACTGAAGCTTTCTTT
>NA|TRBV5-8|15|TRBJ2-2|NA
CASSLQTVKTGELFF
TGTGCCAGCAGCTTACAGACAGTGAAAACCGGGGAGCTGTTTTTT